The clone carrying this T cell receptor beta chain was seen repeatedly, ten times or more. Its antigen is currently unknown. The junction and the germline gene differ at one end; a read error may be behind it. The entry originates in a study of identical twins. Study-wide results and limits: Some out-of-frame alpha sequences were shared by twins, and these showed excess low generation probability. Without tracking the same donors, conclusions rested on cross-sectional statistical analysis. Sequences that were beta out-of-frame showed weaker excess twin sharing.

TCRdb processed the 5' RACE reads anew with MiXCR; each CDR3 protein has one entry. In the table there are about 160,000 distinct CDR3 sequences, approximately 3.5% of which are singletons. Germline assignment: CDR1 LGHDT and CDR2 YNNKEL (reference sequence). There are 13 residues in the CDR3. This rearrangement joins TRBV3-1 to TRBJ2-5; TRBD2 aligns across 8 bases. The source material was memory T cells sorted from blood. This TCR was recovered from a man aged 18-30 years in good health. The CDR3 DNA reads TGTGCCGGCACCCCGGGGGGGAGGGAGACCCAGTGCTTC. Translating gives CAGTPGGRETQCF.